This T cell receptor beta chain comes out of a study of OX40 agonist ivuxolimab in advanced cancers. Study details: Prior checkpoint blockade (anti-PD-1, anti-PD-L1 or anti-CTLA-4) was permitted; approximately 40% had it.

The data were produced by immunoSEQ multiplex PCR, yet TCRdb's version contains in-frame clones alone and is incomplete. The repertoire includes about 66,000 clones, about 80% of them detected once, and 4.4% sits in the top ten. A remark on this clone: Its antigen is currently unknown.

Study-level findings and limits: Blood T cells, both CD4+ and CD8+, expanded clonally by week 6 at 0.1 to 3.0 mg/kg.

The CDR3 has 13 amino acids. Between the trimmed V and J ends, which lost 4 bases and 10 bases, there was a span of 16 bases. CDR1 SGHTA and CDR2 FQGNSA come from the germline V gene. V is TRBV7-2 and J is TRBJ1-1; D perhaps matches TRBD1 (6 bases). This clonotype was obtained from an adult with an advanced solid tumor such as melanoma, head and neck, liver or kidney cancer. The sequenced sample was CD4+ or CD8+ T cells sorted from blood, obtained in a trial of the OX40 agonist ivuxolimab. CDR3 DNA sequence: TGTGCCAGCAGCTCATTTACTACGGGGGCAGCTTTCTTT. It codes for CASSSFTTGAAFF.